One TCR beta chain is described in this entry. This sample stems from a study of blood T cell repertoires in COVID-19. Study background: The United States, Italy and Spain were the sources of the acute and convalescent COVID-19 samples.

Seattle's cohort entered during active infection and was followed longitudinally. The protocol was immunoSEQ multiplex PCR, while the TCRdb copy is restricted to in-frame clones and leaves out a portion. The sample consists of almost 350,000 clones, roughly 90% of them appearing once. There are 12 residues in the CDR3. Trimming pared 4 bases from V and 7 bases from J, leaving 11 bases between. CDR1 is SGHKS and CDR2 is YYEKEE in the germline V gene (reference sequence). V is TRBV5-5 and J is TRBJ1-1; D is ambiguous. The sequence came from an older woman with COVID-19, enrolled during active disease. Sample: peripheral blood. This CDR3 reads CASSPTVNEAFF. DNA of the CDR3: TGTGCCAGCAGCCCAACAGTGAATGAAGCTTTCTTT.